What follows are 8 T cell receptor beta chains derived from one specimen sequenced in a study of resident and recirculating memory T cells in vitiligo. Here immunoSEQ multiplex PCR was the method, and the copy in TCRdb shows in-frame clones only, minus some. This table has 39,000 or so clones, 85% to 95% appearing once. The sequenced material came from blood. Receptors were obtained from a male donor with vitiligo.

The J gene is TRBJ2-3, the V gene TRBV5-1, with 10 bases matching TRBD2. Per the germline V gene, CDR1 is SGHRS and CDR2 is YFSETQ. After removal of 4 bases from V and 0 bases from J, the junction contained 8 bases not matched to a gene. The CDR3 runs to 17 residues. This CDR3 reads CASSGRPSGSSTDTQYF. The DNA for the CDR3 is TGCGCCAGCAGCGGCCGACCTAGCGGGAGCAGCACAGATACGCAGTATTTT.

The genes are TRBV4-1 and TRBJ2-7; D is unresolved. The germline V and J ends were trimmed by 3 bases and 3 bases, with 12 bases remaining between them. The CDR3 is 14 amino acids. Germline V gives CDR1 MGHRA, CDR2 YSYEKL. DNA of the CDR3: TGCGCCAGCAGCCATGCTTCGACGGGCTACGAGCAGTACTTC. Protein: CASSHASTGYEQYF.

The chain joins TRBV4-1 to TRBJ2-5; 10 bases agree with TRBD2. There are 15 residues in the CDR3. The J segment lost 1 base and the V segment lost 5 bases, leaving 4 bases of the junction unmatched. The V gene's germline CDR1 is MGHRA and CDR2 YSYEKL. For the CDR3, the DNA is TGCGCCAGCAGCGTTTTAGCGGGGGGCCAAGAGACCCAGTACTTC. Amino acids: CASSVLAGGQETQYF.

A few counts support this clone. The V and J genes are TRBV10-3 and TRBJ1-5; D call uncertain. The CDR3 length is 13 residues. Germline values: CDR1 ENHRY, CDR2 SYGVKD. V gave up 1 base and J gave up 7 bases, with 8 bases separating them. CDR3 protein: CAISELGRQPQHF. The CDR3 DNA reads as TGTGCCATCAGTGAGTTGGGCCGACAGCCCCAGCATTTT.

V usage is TRBV18 and J usage is TRBJ1-5; D perhaps matches TRBD1 (5 bases). V was pared by 2 bases and J by 4 bases, with 9 bases between. This CDR3 spans 14 amino acids. Germline assignment: CDR1 KGHSH and CDR2 LQKENI. In nucleotides, the CDR3 is TGTGCCAGCTCACCAGGGGGGGGGAATCAGCCCCAGCATTTT. This encodes CASSPGGGNQPQHF.

The genes are TRBV7-2 and TRBJ1-3; 8 positions agree with TRBD1. V was clipped by 3 bases and J by 7 bases; unmatched bases: 5. The CDR3 is 14 residues long. Germline CDR1 SGHTA, CDR2 FQGNSA. CDR3 in DNA: TGTGCCAGCAGCTTCCACCAGGGGGCGAACACCATATATTTT. It is translated as CASSFHQGANTIYF.

The V gene is TRBV7-2, the J gene TRBJ2-1; a possible D gene is TRBD2 (6 bases). The CDR3 consists of 14 residues. Deletions cut 1 base from V and 10 bases from J, with 14 bases between. Per the germline V gene, CDR1 is SGHTA and CDR2 is FQGNSA. CDR3 sequence reads: CASSLEGLRSEQFF. The CDR3 DNA follows: TGTGCCAGCAGCTTAGAGGGACTGCGGTCGGAGCAGTTCTTC.

The chain couples TRBV7-9 to TRBJ1-6; unclear D gene. Trimming removed 1 base at V and 8 bases at J, with 9 bases between. The CDR3 covers 14 residues. Germline-derived CDR1 and CDR2 are SEHNR and FQNEAQ (reference sequence). Here the CDR3 DNA reads TGTGCCAGCAGCTTAGGTCTTCCCCATTCACCCCTCCACTTT. Its translation is CASSLGLPHSPLHF.